The present TCR beta chain was sequenced within a study of CD4+ T cells in melanoma. Points from the study as a whole: Diverse differentiation states were reported for melanoma neoantigen-specific CD4+ T cells. CD8+ T cell, macrophage and B cell function reportedly correlated with neoantigen-specific CD4+ T cells.

The sample holds a few counts of this clone. Its specificity is not known. Method: immunoSEQ multiplex PCR; TCRdb's copy keeps in-frame clones and lacks some. The sample lists around 55,000 clones; 55% to 75% were seen once. Germline CDR1 SGDLS, CDR2 YYNGEE. V lost 4 bases and J lost 5, with 10 bases in between. The CDR3 is made up of 13 amino acids. V usage is TRBV9 and J usage is TRBJ2-1, with no clear D. This TCR derives from a human donor with melanoma. Material: tumor tissue. CDR3 nucleotides: TGTGCCAGCAGCACCCACGTGGACAATGAGCAGTTCTTC. The encoded protein is CASSTHVDNEQFF.